The next 8 T cell receptor beta chains were all read from a single sample in a study of a mutant IDH1 vaccine in newly diagnosed glioma. Generated by immunoSEQ multiplex PCR, the TCRdb table keeps only in-frame clones and is missing some. The sample consists of about 38,000 clones, around four fifths of them appearing once. Time point of the sample: baseline, week 1 (first vaccination visit). Treatment defined: pre-vaccination baseline after standard-of-care therapy. The sequenced sample was PBMCs, obtained from a glioma patient treated with radiotherapy, temozolomide or both. The origin of the receptors is a man aged 35-49 years with glioma. Some clones in this sample may be carry-over from other donors' samples.

Details on this clone: The same CDR3 also results from other DNA sequences found in this sample. The chain links TRBV30 to TRBJ1-5; maybe TRBD1 (5 bases). Germline V gives CDR1 GTSNPN, CDR2 SVGIG (reference sequence). Trimming cost V 0 bases and J 4 bases, with 7 bases left between them. CDR3 length: 13 residues. The CDR3 here is CAWSVRGNQPQHF. CDR3 nucleotides: TGTGCCTGGAGTGTACGGGGGAATCAGCCCCAGCATTTT.

This sequence joins TRBV28 and TRBJ2-3; D is possibly TRBD2 (6 bases). There are 14 residues in the CDR3. Germline V gene lookup returns CDR1 MDHEN and CDR2 SYDVKM. The V gene lost 7 bases and the J gene lost 6 bases, with 17 bases spanning the gap. The CDR3: CASTLSPGADTQYF. For the CDR3, the DNA is TGTGCCAGCACCTTGTCCCCGGGAGCGGATACGCAGTATTTT. Combining the CDR3 with reference TRBV28 and TRBJ2-3 gives the whole variable domain DVKVTQSSRYLVKRTGEKVFLECVQDMDHENMFWYRQDPGLGLRLIYFSYDVKMKEKGDIPEGYSVSREKKERFSLILESASTNQTSMYLCASTLSPGADTQYFGPGTRLTVL.

In its sample, this clone ranks as medium-sized. This chain joins TRBV10-3 and TRBJ1-1; D might be TRBD1 (6 bases). Germline CDR1 is ENHRY and CDR2 is SYGVKD. This CDR3 region has 15 residues. V shed 3 bases and J shed 1 base, with 12 bases lying between them. The DNA for the CDR3 is TGTGCCATCAGTGACTCGGGCAGGGGGAACACTGAAGCTTTCTTT. Amino acids: CAISDSGRGNTEAFF.

In its sample, this clone was seen once. V and J are TRBV7-6 and TRBJ2-7, with D perhaps matching TRBD1 (5 bases). The CDR3 is made up of 15 amino acids. The ends were cut back, 0 bases at V and 2 bases at J, with 11 bases in the middle. Germline V CDR1 and CDR2: SGHVS, FNYEAQ. This CDR3 reads CASSLAPGPAYEQYF. The CDR3 coding sequence is TGTGCCAGCAGCTTAGCCCCAGGGCCCGCCTACGAGCAGTACTTC.

V is TRBV13 and J is TRBJ2-5, with 8 nucleotides matching TRBD2. The V and J ends lost 7 bases and 5 bases, in that order; junction bases with no gene match: 9. This CDR3 has 14 amino acids. Germline V gene data show CDR1 as PRHDT and CDR2 as FYEKMQ (reference sequence). CDR3 protein: CASNWRGAGETQYF. CDR3 DNA sequence: TGTGCCAGCAACTGGCGGGGGGCCGGGGAGACCCAGTACTTC.

The DNA of the CDR3 is TGTGCCAGCAGCGCAGACAGGCCTAGCTCCTACGAGCAGTACTTC. Translating gives CASSADRPSSYEQYF. This chain uses TRBV2 with TRBJ2-7, with D possibly TRBD1 on 6 matching bases. V dropped 6 bases and J dropped 0 bases, with 15 bases sitting between them. The CDR3 is 15 amino acids. Germline-derived CDR1 and CDR2 are SNHLY and FYNNEI.

Written as DNA, the CDR3 is TGTGCCACCAGCAGAGCTGGGCATCTCAGGTACTTC. Translating gives CATSRAGHLRYF. This sequence joins TRBV15 and TRBJ2-5; D remains unclear. The CDR3 totals 12 residues. In germline, CDR1 is LNHNV, CDR2 YYDKDF (reference sequence). Trimming cost V 1 base and J 13 bases, with 13 bases left between them.

The table lists this clone with a few counts. The V call is TRBV2, the J call TRBJ1-4; perhaps TRBD1 as D (5 bases). Deletions cut 8 bases from V and 4 bases from J, with 11 bases between. Germline CDR1 is SNHLY and CDR2 is FYNNEI. The CDR3 contains 13 residues. CDR3 amino acids: CASGTVINEKLFF. CDR3 sequence (DNA): TGTGCCAGCGGGACGGTGATTAATGAAAAACTGTTTTTT.